This is a list of T cell receptor beta chains from one sample in a study of blood T cells in healthy people across ages. TCRdb re-called the 5' RACE reads through MiXCR, storing one row per CDR3 protein. Altogether some 900,000 distinct CDR3 sequences are present, around 28% being singletons, with the ten largest covering around 16%. Sequencing was carried out using blood. These receptor sequences come from a woman of 80 years or more in good health. CDR3s include the opening cysteine and the closing phenylalanine or tryptophan. D genes are given only for firm matches. Clone size is not always given. Where it is, it says once, few, many or a class for expanded clones.

v_gene: TRBV20-1
len: 13
j_gene: TRBJ1-2
d_gene: TRBD1
abundance: many
CDR3nt: TGCAGTGCCCTACCAGGGGGGAACTATGGCTACACCTTC
CDR3aa: CSALPGGNYGYTF

v_gene: TRBV5-6
len: 14
j_gene: TRBJ1-2
d_gene: TRBD1
abundance: few
CDR3nt: TGTGCCAGCAGCTTCGCAGGGGGATCTCACGGCTACACCTTC
CDR3aa: CASSFAGGSHGYTF

v_gene: TRBV9
len: 16
j_gene: TRBJ2-3
d_gene: -
abundance: many
CDR3nt: TGTGCCAGCAGCACCACAGGAGGCACTAGCACAGATACGCAGTATTTT
CDR3aa: CASSTTGGTSTDTQYF

v_gene: TRBV6-6
len: 10
j_gene: TRBJ1-2
d_gene: -
abundance: -
CDR3nt: TGTGCCGCTTTCGGTTCCGGCTACACCTTC
CDR3aa: CAAFGSGYTF

v_gene: TRBV20-1
len: 15
j_gene: TRBJ2-7
d_gene: -
abundance: many
CDR3nt: TGCAGTGCTAGGGGGACCCTCCCCACCTCCTACGAGCAGTACTTC
CDR3aa: CSARGTLPTSYEQYF

v_gene: TRBV18
len: 15
j_gene: TRBJ1-5
d_gene: -
abundance: few
CDR3nt: TGTGCCAGCTCACCCGGGGGGTCCCCCAATCAGCCCCAGCATTTT
CDR3aa: CASSPGGSPNQPQHF

v_gene: TRBV20-1
len: 14
j_gene: TRBJ2-3
d_gene: -
abundance: many
CDR3nt: TGCAGTGCTAGGCGCGGACCTAGCACAGATACGCAGTATTTT
CDR3aa: CSARRGPSTDTQYF

v_gene: TRBV10-3
len: 14
j_gene: TRBJ2-1
d_gene: TRBD1
abundance: many
CDR3nt: TGTGCCATCAGTGAGGCGGGACAGGGGGATGAGCAGTTCTTC
CDR3aa: CAISEAGQGDEQFF

v_gene: TRBV3-1
len: 18
j_gene: TRBJ2-1
d_gene: TRBD2
abundance: -
CDR3nt: TGTGCCAGCAGCTCCCGAGATCTAGCGGGTAGCTCCTACAATGAGCAGTTCTTC
CDR3aa: CASSSRDLAGSSYNEQFF

v_gene: TRBV29-1
len: 14
j_gene: TRBJ2-5
d_gene: -
abundance: -
CDR3nt: TGCAGCGTTGAAGAGTTGGGACGGCAAGAGACCCAGTACTTC
CDR3aa: CSVEELGRQETQYF

v_gene: TRBV6-5
len: 15
j_gene: TRBJ2-1
d_gene: TRBD1
abundance: many
CDR3nt: TGTGCCAGTCACAGGGGCCAGAGCTCCTACAATGAGCAGTTCTTC
CDR3aa: CASHRGQSSYNEQFF

v_gene: TRBV7-2
len: 14
j_gene: TRBJ2-1
d_gene: TRBD2
abundance: many
CDR3nt: TGTGCCAGCAGTCAGGGACTAGCATGGAATGAGCAGTTCTTC
CDR3aa: CASSQGLAWNEQFF

v_gene: TRBV6-5
len: 12
j_gene: TRBJ1-5
d_gene: -
abundance: -
CDR3nt: TGTGTCAGCCGGAGGGGGAATCAGCCCCAGCATTTT
CDR3aa: CVSRRGNQPQHF

v_gene: TRBV5-1
len: 14
j_gene: TRBJ1-1
d_gene: TRBD1
abundance: many
CDR3nt: TGCGCCAGCAGCCAAGACAGGGGAATCACTGAAGCTTTCTTT
CDR3aa: CASSQDRGITEAFF

v_gene: TRBV5-1
len: 15
j_gene: TRBJ2-5
d_gene: -
abundance: many
CDR3nt: TGCGCCAGCAGCTTGGCCGGGACGTCTACAGAGACCCAGTACTTC
CDR3aa: CASSLAGTSTETQYF

v_gene: TRBV30
len: 13
j_gene: TRBJ2-3
d_gene: -
abundance: many
CDR3nt: TGTGCCTGGAGTACGGGGAGCCCAGATACGCAGTATTTT
CDR3aa: CAWSTGSPDTQYF

v_gene: TRBV4-3
len: 16
j_gene: TRBJ2-1
d_gene: TRBD1
abundance: many
CDR3nt: TGCGCCAGCAGCCAAGATCAGGGGGCTATTTACAATGAGCAGTTCTTC
CDR3aa: CASSQDQGAIYNEQFF

v_gene: TRBV7-9
len: 16
j_gene: TRBJ2-2
d_gene: -
abundance: -
CDR3nt: TGTGCCAGCAGCCGAGACACCGGGACGACCACCGGGGAGCTGTTTTTT
CDR3aa: CASSRDTGTTTGELFF

v_gene: TRBV5-1
len: 14
j_gene: TRBJ2-1
d_gene: -
abundance: many
CDR3nt: TGCGCCAGCAGCTTACAGGACAGCTACAATGAGCAGTTCTTC
CDR3aa: CASSLQDSYNEQFF

v_gene: TRBV20-1
len: 14
j_gene: TRBJ1-2
d_gene: TRBD1
abundance: few
CDR3nt: TGCAGTGCTGGGAAAGATTCAGGGGGAAGGGGCTACACCTTC
CDR3aa: CSAGKDSGGRGYTF

v_gene: TRBV27
len: 15
j_gene: TRBJ2-2
d_gene: -
abundance: few
CDR3nt: TGTGCCAGCAGTTTCGTTTCGGGGAACACCGGGGAGCTGTTTTTT
CDR3aa: CASSFVSGNTGELFF

v_gene: TRBV18
len: 17
j_gene: TRBJ1-2
d_gene: TRBD1
abundance: many
CDR3nt: TGTGCCAGCTCACCATCTTCCTCCCGGACAGGACGGCTAGGCTACACCTTC
CDR3aa: CASSPSSSRTGRLGYTF

v_gene: TRBV20-1
len: 16
j_gene: TRBJ2-4
d_gene: -
abundance: -
CDR3nt: TGCAGTGCTAGAGGTCAAGAGTACGTAGCCAAAAACATTCAGTACTTC
CDR3aa: CSARGQEYVAKNIQYF

v_gene: TRBV15
len: 15
j_gene: TRBJ2-7
d_gene: TRBD1
abundance: many
CDR3nt: TGTGCCACCAGCCTCAACAGGGGGCCGACCTACGAGCAGTACTTC
CDR3aa: CATSLNRGPTYEQYF

v_gene: TRBV6-6
len: 16
j_gene: TRBJ2-7
d_gene: TRBD2
abundance: -
CDR3nt: TGTGCCAGCAGTTCCATAGCGGGAGGATCACCCTACGAGCAGTACTTC
CDR3aa: CASSSIAGGSPYEQYF

v_gene: TRBV5-1
len: 14
j_gene: TRBJ1-1
d_gene: TRBD1
abundance: few
CDR3nt: TGCGCCAGCAGTTCCGGGACAGAGAACACTGAAGCTTTCTTT
CDR3aa: CASSSGTENTEAFF

v_gene: TRBV20-1
len: 14
j_gene: TRBJ1-6
d_gene: TRBD1
abundance: -
CDR3nt: TGCAGTGCTCTGGACAGGGTCGATTGGTCACCCCTCCACTTT
CDR3aa: CSALDRVDWSPLHF

v_gene: TRBV20-1
len: 17
j_gene: TRBJ1-6
d_gene: -
abundance: many
CDR3nt: TGCAGTGCTATACACGGGTTTAAGAACTCCTATAATTCACCCCTCCACTTT
CDR3aa: CSAIHGFKNSYNSPLHF

v_gene: TRBV7-2
len: 19
j_gene: TRBJ2-3
d_gene: TRBD2
abundance: few
CDR3nt: TGTGCCAGCAGCCCATACCCTAGAGGCGGGAGAGTCCTCACAGATACGCAGTATTTT
CDR3aa: CASSPYPRGGRVLTDTQYF

v_gene: TRBV27
len: 14
j_gene: TRBJ1-1
d_gene: -
abundance: many
CDR3nt: TGTGCCAGCAGTTTATATGGACTGAACACTGAAGCTTTCTTT
CDR3aa: CASSLYGLNTEAFF

v_gene: TRBV5-1
len: 13
j_gene: TRBJ2-7
d_gene: -
abundance: -
CDR3nt: TGCGCCAGCAGCCCGAACCCCGGCTACGAGCAGTACTTC
CDR3aa: CASSPNPGYEQYF

v_gene: TRBV6-2/TRBV6-3
len: 13
j_gene: TRBJ2-7
d_gene: -
abundance: -
CDR3nt: TGTGCCAGCACCCCACAGGGAGCCGACGAGCAGTACTTC
CDR3aa: CASTPQGADEQYF

v_gene: TRBV4-3
len: 14
j_gene: TRBJ2-4
d_gene: TRBD1
abundance: many
CDR3nt: TGCGCCAGCAGCCACGGACAGGGGGTCGGCATTCAGTACTTC
CDR3aa: CASSHGQGVGIQYF

v_gene: TRBV27
len: 12
j_gene: TRBJ1-2
d_gene: -
abundance: many
CDR3nt: TGTGCCAGCAGAGGCACCTTGGGGGGCTACACCTTC
CDR3aa: CASRGTLGGYTF

v_gene: TRBV7-2
len: 16
j_gene: TRBJ1-5
d_gene: -
abundance: -
CDR3nt: TGTGCCAGCAGCTTGGGGGGGGCAAGGGGCAATCAGCCCCAGCATTTT
CDR3aa: CASSLGGARGNQPQHF

v_gene: TRBV5-1
len: 14
j_gene: TRBJ1-4
d_gene: TRBD1
abundance: many
CDR3nt: TGCGCCAGCAGCTCCGGGACAGTGGTTGAAAAACTGTTTTTT
CDR3aa: CASSSGTVVEKLFF

v_gene: TRBV27
len: 13
j_gene: TRBJ2-7
d_gene: -
abundance: many
CDR3nt: TGTGCCAGCAGTATGGGACCATCCTACGAGCAGTACTTC
CDR3aa: CASSMGPSYEQYF

v_gene: TRBV29-1
len: 14
j_gene: TRBJ2-3
d_gene: TRBD1
abundance: few
CDR3nt: TGCAGCGCCGGGGACAGGGCTAGCACAGATACGCAGTATTTT
CDR3aa: CSAGDRASTDTQYF

v_gene: TRBV7-8
len: 16
j_gene: TRBJ1-5
d_gene: TRBD1
abundance: few
CDR3nt: TGTGCCAGCAGCTTAATAGGACAGGGGAGCAATCAGCCCCAGCATTTT
CDR3aa: CASSLIGQGSNQPQHF

v_gene: TRBV5-6
len: 16
j_gene: TRBJ2-5
d_gene: TRBD2
abundance: many
CDR3nt: TGTGCCAGCAACCAGCTAGCGGGGGCCCTCCAAGAGACCCAGTACTTC
CDR3aa: CASNQLAGALQETQYF

v_gene: TRBV20-1
len: 14
j_gene: TRBJ2-7
d_gene: TRBD2
abundance: once
CDR3nt: TGCAGTGCTAGTCATAGCGGGATATCCTACGAGCAGTACTTC
CDR3aa: CSASHSGISYEQYF

v_gene: TRBV6-2/TRBV6-3
len: 14
j_gene: TRBJ1-1
d_gene: -
abundance: many
CDR3nt: TGTGCCAGCAGTTACTCGGCAGGGAACACTGAAGCTTTCTTT
CDR3aa: CASSYSAGNTEAFF

v_gene: TRBV7-6
len: 12
j_gene: TRBJ1-2
d_gene: -
abundance: few
CDR3nt: TGTGCCAGCAGCTTGCCAGGGTCTGGCTACACCTTC
CDR3aa: CASSLPGSGYTF

v_gene: TRBV7-9
len: 13
j_gene: TRBJ1-5
d_gene: -
abundance: few
CDR3nt: TGTGCCAGCAGCTTAGAGACAGATCAGCCCCAGCATTTT
CDR3aa: CASSLETDQPQHF

v_gene: TRBV6-2/TRBV6-3
len: 13
j_gene: TRBJ2-1
d_gene: -
abundance: many
CDR3nt: TGTGCCAGCAGTTACCGGTCGACGGGTGAGCAGTTCTTC
CDR3aa: CASSYRSTGEQFF

v_gene: TRBV7-2
len: 15
j_gene: TRBJ2-1
d_gene: TRBD1
abundance: many
CDR3nt: TGTGCCAGCAGCTTAGGGACAGGGCGATACAATGAGCAGTTCTTC
CDR3aa: CASSLGTGRYNEQFF

v_gene: TRBV7-8
len: 16
j_gene: TRBJ1-5
d_gene: -
abundance: -
CDR3nt: TGTGCCAGCAGTTTCATGGGGGCCCGTAGCAATCAGCCCCAGCATTTT
CDR3aa: CASSFMGARSNQPQHF

v_gene: TRBV19
len: 15
j_gene: TRBJ2-3
d_gene: -
abundance: -
CDR3nt: TGTGCCAGTTCTCCAGCGGACTCTAGCACAGATACGCAGTATTTT
CDR3aa: CASSPADSSTDTQYF